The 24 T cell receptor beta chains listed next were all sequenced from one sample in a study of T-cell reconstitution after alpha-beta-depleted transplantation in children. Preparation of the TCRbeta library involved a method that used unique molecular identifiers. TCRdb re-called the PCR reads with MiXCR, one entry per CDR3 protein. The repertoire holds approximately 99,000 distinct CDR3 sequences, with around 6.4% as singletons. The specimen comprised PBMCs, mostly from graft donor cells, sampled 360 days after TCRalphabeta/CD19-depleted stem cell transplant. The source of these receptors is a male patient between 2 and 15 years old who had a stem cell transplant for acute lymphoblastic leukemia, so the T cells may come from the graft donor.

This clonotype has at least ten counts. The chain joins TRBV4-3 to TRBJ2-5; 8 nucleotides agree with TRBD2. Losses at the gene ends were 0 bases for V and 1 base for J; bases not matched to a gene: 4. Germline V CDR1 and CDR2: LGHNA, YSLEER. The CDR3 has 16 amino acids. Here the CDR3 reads CASSQDVREGQETQYF. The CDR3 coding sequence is TGCGCCAGCAGCCAAGATGTACGGGAGGGCCAAGAGACCCAGTACTTC.

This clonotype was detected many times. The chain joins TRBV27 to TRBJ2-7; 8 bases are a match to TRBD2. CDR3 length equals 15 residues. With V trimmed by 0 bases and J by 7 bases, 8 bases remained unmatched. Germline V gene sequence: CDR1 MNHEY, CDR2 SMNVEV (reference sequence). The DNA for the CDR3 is TGTGCCAGCAGTTTATCGGCGGGAGGCTCGGGGGAGCAGTACTTC. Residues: CASSLSAGGSGEQYF.

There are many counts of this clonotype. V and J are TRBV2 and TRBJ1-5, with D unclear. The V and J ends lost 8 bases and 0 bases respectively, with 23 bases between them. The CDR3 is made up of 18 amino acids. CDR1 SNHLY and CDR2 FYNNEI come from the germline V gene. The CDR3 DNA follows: TGTGCCAGCGATGCTGGGAGCGCCAAGTTCTATAGCAATCAGCCCCAGCATTTT. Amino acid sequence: CASDAGSAKFYSNQPQHF. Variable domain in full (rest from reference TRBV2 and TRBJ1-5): EPEVTQTPSHQVTQMGQEVILRCVPISNHLYFYWYRQILGQKVEFLVSFYNNEISEKSEIFDDQFSVERPDGSNFTLKIRSTKLEDSAMYFCASDAGSAKFYSNQPQHFGDGTRLSIL.

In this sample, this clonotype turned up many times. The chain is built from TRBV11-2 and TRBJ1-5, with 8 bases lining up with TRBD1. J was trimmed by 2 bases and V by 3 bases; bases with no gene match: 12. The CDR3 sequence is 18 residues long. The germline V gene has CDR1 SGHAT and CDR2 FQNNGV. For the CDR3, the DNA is TGTGCCAGCAGCTTGGGAACCCACGGACAGGGTCGCAATCAGCCCCAGCATTTT. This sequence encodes CASSLGTHGQGRNQPQHF.

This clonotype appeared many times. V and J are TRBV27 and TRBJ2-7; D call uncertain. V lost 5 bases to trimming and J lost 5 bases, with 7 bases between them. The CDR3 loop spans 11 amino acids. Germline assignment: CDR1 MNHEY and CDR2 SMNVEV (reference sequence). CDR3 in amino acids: CASSVGDEQYF. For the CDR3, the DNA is TGTGCCAGCAGTGTCGGAGACGAGCAGTACTTC.

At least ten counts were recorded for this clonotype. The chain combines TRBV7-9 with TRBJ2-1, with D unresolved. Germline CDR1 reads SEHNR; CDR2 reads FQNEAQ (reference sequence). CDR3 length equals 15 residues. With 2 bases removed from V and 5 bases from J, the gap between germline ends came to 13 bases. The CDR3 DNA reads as TGTGCCAGCAGCTTAAGGCGCAAAAACAACAATGAGCAGTTCTTC. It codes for CASSLRRKNNNEQFF.

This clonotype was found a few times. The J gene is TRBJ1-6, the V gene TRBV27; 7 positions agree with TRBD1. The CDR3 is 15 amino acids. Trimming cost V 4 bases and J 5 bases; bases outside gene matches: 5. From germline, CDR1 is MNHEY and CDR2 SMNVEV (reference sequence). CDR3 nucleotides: TGTGCCAGCAGTTATTTCGGGACAGATAATTCACCCCTCCACTTT. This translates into CASSYFGTDNSPLHF.

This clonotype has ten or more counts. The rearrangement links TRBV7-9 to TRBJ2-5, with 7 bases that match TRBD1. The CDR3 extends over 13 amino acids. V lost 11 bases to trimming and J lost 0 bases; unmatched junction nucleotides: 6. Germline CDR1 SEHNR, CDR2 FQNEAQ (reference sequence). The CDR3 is CAARGINQETQYF. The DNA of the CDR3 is TGTGCCGCCAGGGGGATTAACCAAGAGACCCAGTACTTC.

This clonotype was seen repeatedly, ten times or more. The CDR3 region has the DNA TGCAGTGCCCCCCACGGGGGAGCTTTCTTT. Amino acid sequence: CSAPHGGAFF. This chain links TRBV20-1 with TRBJ1-1; tentatively, D is TRBD1 (5 bases). Trimming pared 6 bases from V and 10 bases from J, leaving 12 bases between. The CDR3 length is 10 residues. Per germline, CDR1 DFQATT and CDR2 SNEGSKA (reference sequence).

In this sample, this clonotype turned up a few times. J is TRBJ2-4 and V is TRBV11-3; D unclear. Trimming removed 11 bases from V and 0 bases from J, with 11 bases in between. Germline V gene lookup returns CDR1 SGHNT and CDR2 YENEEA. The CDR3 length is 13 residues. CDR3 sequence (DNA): TGTGCCCCTCCCCATTTAGCCAAAAACATTCAGTACTTC. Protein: CAPPHLAKNIQYF.

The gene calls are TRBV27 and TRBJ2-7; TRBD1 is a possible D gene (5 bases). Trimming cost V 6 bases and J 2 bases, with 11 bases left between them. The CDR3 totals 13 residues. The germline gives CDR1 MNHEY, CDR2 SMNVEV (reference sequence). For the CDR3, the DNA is TGTGCCAGCAGGACAGATACCGCCTACGAGCAGTACTTC. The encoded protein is CASRTDTAYEQYF.

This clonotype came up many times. The CDR3 here is CSALNPHDLGQPQHF. As DNA, the CDR3 is TGCAGTGCTCTCAACCCACACGACCTAGGCCAGCCCCAGCATTTT. The J gene is TRBJ1-5, the V gene TRBV20-1; D remains ambiguous. Trimming shortened V by 5 bases and J by 7 bases, and 21 bases separated the two germline ends. The CDR3 contains 15 residues. Per germline, CDR1 DFQATT and CDR2 SNEGSKA (reference sequence).

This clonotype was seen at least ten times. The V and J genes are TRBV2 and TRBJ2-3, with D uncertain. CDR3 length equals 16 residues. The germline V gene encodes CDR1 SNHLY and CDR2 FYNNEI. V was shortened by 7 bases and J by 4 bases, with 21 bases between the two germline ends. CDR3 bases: TGTGCCAGCATTCCCCCCCGCGGCAGTGCGGCAGATACGCAGTATTTT. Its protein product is CASIPPRGSAADTQYF.

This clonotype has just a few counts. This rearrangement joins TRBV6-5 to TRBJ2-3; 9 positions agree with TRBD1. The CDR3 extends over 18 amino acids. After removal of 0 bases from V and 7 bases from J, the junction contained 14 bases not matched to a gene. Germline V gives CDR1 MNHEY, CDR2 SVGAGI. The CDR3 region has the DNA TGTGCCAGCAGTTACTCGCGTTTAAGGGACAGGGAGGAGAATACGCAGTATTTT. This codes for CASSYSRLRDREENTQYF.

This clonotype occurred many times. The CDR3 sequence is CASSARDKYQETQYF. CDR3 bases: TGTGCCAGCAGTGCCCGGGACAAGTACCAAGAGACCCAGTACTTC. The chain couples TRBV6-1 to TRBJ2-5; a possible D gene is TRBD1 (6 bases). Germline V gene sequence: CDR1 MNHNS, CDR2 SASEGT. This CDR3 spans 15 amino acids. Trimming pared 4 bases from V and 0 bases from J, leaving 12 bases between.

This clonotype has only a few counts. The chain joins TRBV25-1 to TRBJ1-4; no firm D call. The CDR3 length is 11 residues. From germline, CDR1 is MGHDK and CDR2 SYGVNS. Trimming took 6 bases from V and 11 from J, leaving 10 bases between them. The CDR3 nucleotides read TGTGCCAGCAGACTATCGGGGAAACTGTTTTTT. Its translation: CASRLSGKLFF.

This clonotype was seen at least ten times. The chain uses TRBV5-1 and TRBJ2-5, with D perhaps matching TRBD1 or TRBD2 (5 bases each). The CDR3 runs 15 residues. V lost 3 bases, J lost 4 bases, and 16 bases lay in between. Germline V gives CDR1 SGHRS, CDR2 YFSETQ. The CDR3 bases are TGCGCCAGCAGCTCCCCAATGCAGGGACGAGAGACCCAGTACTTC. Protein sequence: CASSSPMQGRETQYF.

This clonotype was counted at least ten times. The CDR3 reads CASSEGRGANTEAFF. The CDR3 DNA reads as TGTGCCAGCAGCGAAGGACGGGGAGCGAACACTGAAGCTTTCTTT. The V and J genes are TRBV11-3 and TRBJ1-1; D is ambiguous. V gave up 5 bases and J gave up 1 base, with 14 bases separating them. Germline loops: CDR1 SGHNT, CDR2 YENEEA. The CDR3 has 15 residues.

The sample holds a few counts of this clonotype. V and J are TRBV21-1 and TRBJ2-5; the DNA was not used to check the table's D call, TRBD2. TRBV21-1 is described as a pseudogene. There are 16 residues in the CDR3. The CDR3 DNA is TGTGCCAGCAGCTCACTCCTAGCGGAGTACCAAGAGACCCAGTACTTC. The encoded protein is CASSSLLAEYQETQYF.

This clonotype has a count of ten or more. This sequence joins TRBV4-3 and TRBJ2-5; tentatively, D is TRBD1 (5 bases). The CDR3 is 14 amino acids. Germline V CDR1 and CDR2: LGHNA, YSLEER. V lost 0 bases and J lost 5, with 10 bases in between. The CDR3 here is CASSQDAGRETQYF. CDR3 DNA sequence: TGCGCCAGCAGCCAAGATGCAGGGCGCGAGACCCAGTACTTC.

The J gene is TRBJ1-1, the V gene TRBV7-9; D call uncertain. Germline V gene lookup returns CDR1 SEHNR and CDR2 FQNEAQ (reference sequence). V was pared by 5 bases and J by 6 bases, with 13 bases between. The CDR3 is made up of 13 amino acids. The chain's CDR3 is CASSPPAYPEAFF. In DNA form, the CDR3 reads TGTGCCAGCAGCCCCCCAGCCTACCCTGAAGCTTTCTTT.

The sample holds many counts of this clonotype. The CDR3 sequence: CASSVPAATHGYTF. CDR3 nucleotide sequence: TGTGCCAGCAGTGTACCCGCTGCAACCCATGGCTACACCTTC. The chain combines TRBV12-3 or TRBV12-4 with TRBJ1-2; D gene uncertain. V dropped 5 bases and J dropped 6 bases, with 16 bases sitting between them. The CDR3 is made up of 14 amino acids.

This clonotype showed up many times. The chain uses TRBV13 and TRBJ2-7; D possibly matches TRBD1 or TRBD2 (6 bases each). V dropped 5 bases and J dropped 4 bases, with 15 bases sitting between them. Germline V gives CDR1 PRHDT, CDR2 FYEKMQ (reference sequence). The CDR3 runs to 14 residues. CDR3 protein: CASSRGRGGYEQYF. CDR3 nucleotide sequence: TGTGCCAGCAGCCGAGGCAGGGGAGGATACGAGCAGTACTTC. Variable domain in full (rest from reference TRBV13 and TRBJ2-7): AAGVIQSPRHLIKEKRETATLKCYPIPRHDTVYWYQQGPGQDPQFLISFYEKMQSDKGSIPDRFSAQQFSDYHSELNMSSLELGDSALYFCASSRGRGGYEQYFGPGTRLTVT.

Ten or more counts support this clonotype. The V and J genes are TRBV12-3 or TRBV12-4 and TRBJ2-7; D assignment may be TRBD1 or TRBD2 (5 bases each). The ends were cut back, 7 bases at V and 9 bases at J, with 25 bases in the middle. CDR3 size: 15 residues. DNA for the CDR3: TGTGCCAGCAAAACCGCCGGGACCCTTCATACCGTGCAGTACTTC. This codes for CASKTAGTLHTVQYF.